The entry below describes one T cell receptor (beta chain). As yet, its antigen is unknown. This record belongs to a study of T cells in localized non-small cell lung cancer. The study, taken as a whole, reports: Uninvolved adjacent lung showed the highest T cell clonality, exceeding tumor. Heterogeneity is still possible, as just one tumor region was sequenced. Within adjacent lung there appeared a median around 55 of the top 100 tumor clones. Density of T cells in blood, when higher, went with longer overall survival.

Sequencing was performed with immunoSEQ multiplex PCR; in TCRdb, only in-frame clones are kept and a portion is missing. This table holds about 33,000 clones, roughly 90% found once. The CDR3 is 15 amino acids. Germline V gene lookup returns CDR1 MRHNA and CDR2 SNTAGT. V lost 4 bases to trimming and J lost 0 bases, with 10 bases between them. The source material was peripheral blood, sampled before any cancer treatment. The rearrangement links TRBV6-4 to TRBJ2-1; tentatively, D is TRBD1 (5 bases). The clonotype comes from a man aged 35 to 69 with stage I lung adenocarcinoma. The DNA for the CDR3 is TGTGCCAGCAGTGCCGGACATAACTCCTACAATGAGCAGTTCTTC. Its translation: CASSAGHNSYNEQFF.